The 26 T cell receptor beta chains given below trace back to one sample, sequenced in a study of cytomegalovirus exposure and HLA in healthy donors. PCR used 60 Vbeta primers and 13 Jbeta primers. Sequencing used immunoSEQ multiplex PCR; TCRdb keeps in-frame clones, though not all of them. Of about 160,000 clones detected, roughly four fifths appear once; the ten largest clones hold more than 4%. The sample consisted of PBMCs. The receptors originated from a man aged 40-55 years in good health and CMV-seronegative.

V is TRBV27 and J is TRBJ1-2, with 7 bases identical to TRBD1. CDR3 length: 14 residues. The ends lost 5 bases at V and 8 bases at J; junction bases unmatched: 11. Germline V lookup: CDR1 MNHEY, CDR2 SMNVEV (reference sequence). The CDR3 nucleotides are TGTGCCAGCAGTCCCTTACAGGGGAAATACGGCTACACCTTC. Its translation: CASSPLQGKYGYTF.

This clone was recorded a few times. CDR3 residues: CASSLVRGGGNEQFF. The CDR3 DNA sequence: TGTGCCAGCAGCTTAGTACGGGGGGGAGGCAATGAGCAGTTCTTC. V gene TRBV7-9 combines with J gene TRBJ2-1; 8 nucleotides line up with TRBD2. The germline V gene has CDR1 SEHNR and CDR2 FQNEAQ (reference sequence). This CDR3 has 15 residues. Losses at the gene ends were 1 base for V and 6 bases for J; bases not matched to a gene: 5.

V is TRBV15 and J is TRBJ2-5, with 12 bases lining up with TRBD2. The germline V gene has CDR1 LNHNV and CDR2 YYDKDF (reference sequence). The CDR3 length is 18 residues. V lost 6 bases and J lost 2; bases outside the gene matches: 13. CDR3 nucleotide sequence: TGTGCCACCAGTCAGGGAATACGACTAGCGGGGGAACAAGAGACCCAGTACTTC. Amino acids: CATSQGIRLAGEQETQYF.

The gene calls are TRBV5-1 and TRBJ2-7; 8 nucleotides align to TRBD2. V dropped 2 bases and J dropped 4; count of bases not matched to a gene: 8. The germline CDR1 and CDR2 sequences are SGHRS and YFSETQ. This CDR3 region has 15 residues. The CDR3 sequence is CASSFRAGGEYEQYF. CDR3 in DNA: TGCGCCAGCAGCTTTAGAGCCGGGGGGGAATACGAGCAGTACTTC.

The chain couples TRBV11-2 to TRBJ2-3; 7 bases are a match to TRBD2. V was pared by 0 bases and J by 4 bases, with 10 bases of the junction left unmatched. CDR3 length equals 17 residues. Per the germline V gene, CDR1 is SGHAT and CDR2 is FQNNGV. The CDR3 protein is CASSLEPGLQRADTQYF. CDR3 bases: TGTGCCAGCAGCTTAGAACCGGGACTACAGAGGGCAGATACGCAGTATTTT.

The rearrangement links TRBV7-9 to TRBJ2-5; 9 nucleotides align to TRBD1. Judging by the DNA end, TRBJ2-7 fits better; the J call may be wrong. The CDR3 spans 15 residues. Germline V gene lookup returns CDR1 SEHNR and CDR2 FQNEAQ (reference sequence). CDR3 loop: CASSSGTGHLYEQYF. DNA of the CDR3: TGTGCCAGCAGTTCCGGGACAGGGCACCTTTACGAGCAGTACTTC.

This chain links TRBV6-5 with TRBJ1-2, with 8 bases matching TRBD1. CDR3 size: 13 residues. V lost 6 bases to trimming and J lost 3 bases; unmatched junction nucleotides: 3. The germline V gene encodes CDR1 MNHEY and CDR2 SVGAGI. The CDR3 DNA is TGTGCCAGCAGCCAGACAGGGGACTATGGCTACACCTTC. It translates to CASSQTGDYGYTF.

Only one count was recorded for this clone. The chain uses TRBV7-2 and TRBJ2-1; a weak D match, TRBD2 (6 bases). V gave up 1 base and J gave up 4 bases, with 14 bases separating them. Per the germline V gene, CDR1 is SGHTA and CDR2 is FQGNSA. The CDR3 has 16 residues. The CDR3 bases are TGTGCCAGCAGCTTAGGGGCGGGCGGGGCGTACAATGAGCAGTTCTTC. It encodes CASSLGAGGAYNEQFF.

The J gene is TRBJ1-5, the V gene TRBV6-5; no clear D gene. Trimming took 2 bases from V and 4 from J, leaving 15 bases between them. The CDR3 spans 16 residues. Germline V gene sequence: CDR1 MNHEY, CDR2 SVGAGI. The CDR3 DNA is TGTGCCAGCAGTTACCGGGTTGACGACCCGAATCAGCCCCAGCATTTT. It translates to CASSYRVDDPNQPQHF.

This clone was found a few times. The rearrangement uses TRBV29-1 and TRBJ1-2; no definite D call. CDR3 length: 13 amino acids. CDR1 and CDR2 from the germline V gene are SQVTM and ANQGSEA. V was pared by 4 bases and J by 11 bases, with 20 bases between. The CDR3: CSVGPLGELGYTF. The CDR3 region has the DNA TGCAGCGTTGGCCCCCTCGGGGAGCTAGGATACACCTTC. Filled out from reference TRBV29-1 and TRBJ1-2, the complete variable domain reads SAVISQKPSRDICQRGTSLTIQCQVDSQVTMMFWYRQQPGQSLTLIATANQGSEATYESGFVIDKFPISRPNLTFSTLTVSNMSPEDSSIYLCSVGPLGELGYTFGSGTRLTVV.

The chain combines TRBV11-2 with TRBJ2-7; D perhaps matches TRBD1 (6 bases). CDR1 and CDR2 (germline): SGHAT, FQNNGV. The CDR3 extends over 14 amino acids. The V and J ends lost 6 bases and 4 bases respectively, with 16 bases between them. CDR3 in DNA: TGTGCCAGCAGTTTCCCCGGGACAAAATACGAGCAGTACTTC. Residues: CASSFPGTKYEQYF.

The J gene is TRBJ1-1, the V gene TRBV6-5, with D possibly being TRBD1 (6 bases). The CDR3 is 14 amino acids. Trimming cost V 5 bases and J 0 bases, with 10 bases left between them. The V gene's germline CDR1 is MNHEY and CDR2 SVGAGI. CDR3 sequence (DNA): TGTGCCAGCAGTAGTGAGGGGGTGAACACTGAAGCTTTCTTT. It codes for CASSSEGVNTEAFF.

The chain is built from TRBV7-2 and TRBJ1-2, with D unclear. Per germline, CDR1 SGHTA and CDR2 FQGNSA. The V end was cut by 1 base, the J end by 8 bases, with 14 bases between. The CDR3 is 14 amino acids. In nucleotides, the CDR3 is TGTGCCAGCAGCTTAGGGGCGTATAACCGCGGCTACACCTTC. It yields the protein CASSLGAYNRGYTF.

The chain recombines TRBV7-8 with TRBJ2-3, with D unclear. V lost 5 bases and J 3 bases, leaving 15 bases between the germline ends. The CDR3 has 15 residues. Germline assignment: CDR1 SGHVS and CDR2 FQNEAQ. The CDR3: CASSEPHNSTDTQYF. As DNA, the CDR3 is TGTGCCAGCAGCGAACCTCATAACAGTACAGATACGCAGTATTTT.

DNA of the CDR3: TGCGCCAGCAGCCAAGATTATAGCACCAGCGGGGGCACTGAGCAGTTCTTC. Amino acids: CASSQDYSTSGGTEQFF. The genes are TRBV4-1 and TRBJ2-1, with TRBD2 identical over 8 bases. CDR1 and CDR2 from the germline V gene are MGHRA and YSYEKL. V lost 0 bases and J lost 9; bases outside the gene matches: 13. The CDR3 consists of 17 residues.

The chain carries TRBV15 and TRBJ2-5; D possibly corresponds to TRBD1 (6 bases). The V end was cut by 0 bases, the J end by 4 bases, with 9 bases between. Germline lookup yields CDR1 LNHNV and CDR2 YYDKDF (reference sequence). This CDR3 is 14 amino acids long. The CDR3 sequence is CATSRDLGGETQYF. The DNA for the CDR3 is TGTGCCACCAGCAGAGATTTAGGGGGAGAGACCCAGTACTTC.

V and J are TRBV11-2 and TRBJ1-6, with 9 bases identical to TRBD1. V dropped 1 base and J dropped 0; count of bases not matched to a gene: 4. CDR1 and CDR2 from the germline V gene are SGHAT and FQNNGV. The CDR3 is 18 residues long. The CDR3 here is CASSLGGTGSSYNSPLHF. The CDR3 bases are TGTGCCAGCAGCTTAGGCGGGACAGGGAGCTCCTATAATTCACCCCTCCACTTT.

The table lists this clone with a few counts. The chain uses TRBV6-1 and TRBJ2-3, with D maybe TRBD1 (5 bases). Per the germline V gene, CDR1 is MNHNS and CDR2 is SASEGT. The CDR3 has 15 residues. Trimming cost V 0 bases and J 2 bases, with 9 bases left between them. The CDR3 loop reads CASSEATDSTDTQYF. The CDR3 bases are TGTGCCAGCAGTGAAGCGACAGATTCCACAGATACGCAGTATTTT.

The chain combines TRBV6-5 with TRBJ2-5, with TRBD2 as a possible D gene (7 bases). CDR3 length equals 15 residues. Germline CDR1 is MNHEY and CDR2 is SVGAGI. Trimming took off 6 bases at V and 5 bases at J, with 19 bases between the two ends. CDR3 in amino acids: CASSGLRGGMETQYF. The CDR3 coding sequence is TGTGCCAGCAGCGGTCTTAGGGGGGGAATGGAGACCCAGTACTTC.

The chain employs TRBV4-2 and TRBJ2-2, with D perhaps TRBD1 (5 bases). The germline CDR1 and CDR2 sequences are LGHNA and YNFKEQ. The CDR3 spans 16 residues. V was pared by 2 bases and J by 1 base, with 11 bases between. CDR3 sequence reads: CASSQSQDRNTGELFF. The CDR3 DNA reads as TGTGCCAGCAGCCAATCTCAAGACAGGAACACCGGGGAGCTGTTTTTT.

V usage is TRBV5-1 and J usage is TRBJ1-1; 7 positions match TRBD1. V shed 0 bases and J 4 bases; nucleotides not matched to a gene: 3. This CDR3 has 14 residues. CDR1 and CDR2 from the germline V gene are SGHRS and YFSETQ. CDR3 coding DNA: TGCGCCAGCAGCTTGGGGACAGGTTTCACTGAAGCTTTCTTT. Its protein is CASSLGTGFTEAFF.

The rearrangement links TRBV7-2 to TRBJ1-3, with D hard to call. This CDR3 is built from 13 residues. V was trimmed by 2 bases and J by 8 bases, leaving 10 bases between them. CDR1 and CDR2 from the germline V gene are SGHTA and FQGNSA. The CDR3 here is CASSLNPAYTIYF. CDR3 nucleotides: TGTGCCAGCAGCTTAAACCCTGCGTACACCATATATTTT.

For the CDR3, the DNA is TGTGCCAGCAGCTCACAGGGACAGGCGGGAAAACTGTTTTTT. Protein: CASSSQGQAGKLFF. V and J are TRBV5-4 and TRBJ1-4; TRBD1 agrees at 8 bases. The CDR3 is 14 residues long. V gave up 3 bases and J gave up 10 bases; unmatched junction bases: 8. The germline gives CDR1 SGHNT, CDR2 YYREEE (reference sequence). Full variable domain (remainder filled in from reference TRBV5-4 and TRBJ1-4): ETGVTQSPTHLIKTRGQQVTLRCSSQSGHNTVSWYQQALGQGPQFIFQYYREEENGRGNFPPRFSGLQFPNYSSELNVNALELDDSALYLCASSSQGQAGKLFFGSGTQLSVL.

This sequence joins TRBV23-1 and TRBJ2-7; 7 nucleotides agree with TRBD1. TRBV23-1 is an ORF; its function is uncertain. The ends lost 0 bases at V and 5 bases at J; junction bases unmatched: 7. The CDR3 is 15 amino acids. The CDR3 DNA is TGCGCCAGCAGTCAATCGGGACAGAACGTCCACGAGCAGTACTTC. It specifies CASSQSGQNVHEQYF.

The CDR3 region has the DNA TGCAGCGTCACTTCATTATGGCAGGGAGGGGGTGATGGCTACACCTTC. Translation gives CSVTSLWQGGGDGYTF. The rearrangement links TRBV29-1 to TRBJ1-2, with D possibly matching TRBD1 (6 bases). The CDR3 runs 16 residues. Germline V gene lookup returns CDR1 SQVTM and CDR2 ANQGSEA. The V end lost 6 bases, the J end lost 6 bases, and 26 bases lay between the germline ends. Filled out from reference TRBV29-1 and TRBJ1-2, the complete variable domain reads SAVISQKPSRDICQRGTSLTIQCQVDSQVTMMFWYRQQPGQSLTLIATANQGSEATYESGFVIDKFPISRPNLTFSTLTVSNMSPEDSSIYLCSVTSLWQGGGDGYTFGSGTRLTVV.

The chain carries TRBV27 and TRBJ1-2, with D tentatively TRBD1 (5 bases). The germline gives CDR1 MNHEY, CDR2 SMNVEV (reference sequence). The CDR3 extends over 13 amino acids. Trimming took off 5 bases at V and 4 bases at J, with 11 bases between the two ends. CDR3: CASSVQGGYGYTF. CDR3 nucleotide sequence: TGTGCCAGCAGTGTCCAGGGCGGCTATGGCTACACCTTC.